What follows are 29 T cell receptor beta chains derived from one specimen sequenced in a study of identical twins (dated by TCRdb to 2016 to 2018). Libraries were built with 5' RACE. This sample was sequenced with an Illumina HiSeq 2000. The public sequencing data were trimmed at Q25 with fastp and processed into clonotypes with MiXCR by TCRdb, which kept only in-frame beta chains. One record per CDR3 amino acid sequence lists the most common genes and DNA. This sample has about 240,000 distinct CDR3 sequences in its table, and 10% of those were observed once. In total, the top ten clones hold more than 8.5% of the sample. Specimen: memory T cells sorted from blood. The cell subset or site label on this specimen signifies: CD45RO+ enriched T cells. These receptors were taken from a man aged 50 or older in good health.

This clonotype has a handful of counts. The chain employs TRBV6-1 and TRBJ2-6, with D maybe TRBD1 (6 bases). The V gene's germline CDR1 is MNHNS and CDR2 SASEGT. This CDR3 has 14 amino acids. V was trimmed by 1 base and J by 12 bases, leaving 13 bases between them. The CDR3 loop is CASSEGYIQGVLTF. CDR3 in DNA: TGTGCCAGCAGTGAAGGATATATACAGGGCGTCCTGACTTTC.

This chain connects TRBV4-3 to TRBJ2-5; 11 nucleotides align to TRBD2. The CDR3 is made up of 16 amino acids. Germline trimming cut 4 bases from V and 4 bases from J; bases unmatched to any gene: 8. Germline lookup yields CDR1 LGHNA and CDR2 YSLEER. CDR3 in amino acids: CASSLLAGGSAETQYF. The CDR3 DNA reads TGCGCCAGCAGCCTATTAGCGGGGGGGAGTGCAGAGACCCAGTACTTC.

This clonotype was counted between two and nine times. The CDR3 loop reads CASTPTGGGKNIQYF. CDR3 sequence (DNA): TGTGCCAGCACTCCAACCGGGGGTGGCAAAAACATTCAGTACTTC. V and J are TRBV6-2 or TRBV6-3 and TRBJ2-4, with a tentative D call TRBD2 (6 bases). The CDR3 contains 15 residues. V lost 7 bases and J 3 bases, leaving 16 bases between the germline ends. The germline V gene has CDR1 MNHEY and CDR2 SVGEGT.

This clonotype was recorded many times. The V gene is TRBV10-3, the J gene TRBJ1-1; TRBD1 matches at 10 bases. The CDR3 loop spans 15 amino acids. The V gene end was trimmed by 3 bases and the J gene end by 4 bases; junction bases not matched to a gene: 5. Germline V gives CDR1 ENHRY, CDR2 SYGVKD. The CDR3 bases are TGTGCCATCAGTGATCCCAGGACAGGGGGCACTGAAGCTTTCTTT. As protein: CAISDPRTGGTEAFF.

There are many counts of this clonotype. The V gene is TRBV18, the J gene TRBJ1-4, with a weak D call TRBD1 (6 bases). Trimming cost V 1 base and J 5 bases, with 11 bases left between them. The germline V gene encodes CDR1 KGHSH and CDR2 LQKENI. This CDR3 is built from 15 residues. DNA of the CDR3: TGTGCCAGCTCACCACAGGGGGGCCCGAATGAAAAACTGTTTTTT. Protein product: CASSPQGGPNEKLFF.

The J gene is TRBJ2-5, the V gene TRBV7-2; TRBD2 aligns across 8 bases. This CDR3 has 17 amino acids. J was trimmed by 5 bases and V by 1 base; bases with no gene match: 12. The germline V gene encodes CDR1 SGHTA and CDR2 FQGNSA. CDR3 sequence: CASSLVLAAPSAETQYF. Here the CDR3 DNA reads TGTGCCAGCAGCTTAGTACTAGCGGCCCCCTCCGCGGAGACCCAGTACTTC.

This clonotype was seen a few times. V gene TRBV24-1 combines with J gene TRBJ2-5, with D possibly matching TRBD2 (6 bases). The CDR3 consists of 15 residues. V was shortened by 3 bases and J by 5 bases, with 15 bases between the two germline ends. CDR1 KGHDR and CDR2 SFDVKD come from the germline V gene. Here the CDR3 reads CATSDPRGTSETQYF. The CDR3 DNA sequence: TGTGCCACCAGTGATCCTCGGGGGACCTCGGAGACCCAGTACTTC.

This clonotype was counted ten times or more. V usage is TRBV10-3 and J usage is TRBJ2-1; 9 bases agree with TRBD1. V lost 2 bases to trimming and J lost 4 bases; unmatched junction nucleotides: 3. Germline V gene lookup returns CDR1 ENHRY and CDR2 SYGVKD. The CDR3 contains 15 residues. CDR3 amino acids: CAISEEGTGYNEQFF. As DNA, the CDR3 is TGTGCCATCAGTGAGGAGGGGACAGGGTACAATGAGCAGTTCTTC.

There are many counts of this clonotype. This chain joins TRBV11-2 and TRBJ2-2, with D perhaps given as TRBD1 or TRBD2 (6 bases each). Trimming shortened V by 3 bases and J by 7 bases, and 18 bases separated the two germline ends. The CDR3 length is 16 residues. CDR1 and CDR2 from the germline V gene are SGHAT and FQNNGV. The CDR3 loop is CASSLNTPGGGGELFF. The DNA of the CDR3 is TGTGCCAGCAGCTTGAACACCCCCGGAGGGGGCGGGGAGCTGTTTTTT.

This clonotype has a count of ten or more. The chain links TRBV14 to TRBJ2-1, with 10 bases identical to TRBD2. The CDR3 loop spans 16 amino acids. V gave up 4 bases and J gave up 6 bases; unmatched junction bases: 9. Per germline, CDR1 SGHDN and CDR2 FVKESK. The CDR3 DNA reads TGTGCCAGCAGCCCCAGACTAGCGGGTAAAAGCAATGAGCAGTTCTTC. It yields the protein CASSPRLAGKSNEQFF.

Only a few counts were recorded for this clonotype. J is TRBJ1-2 and V is TRBV3-1; no clear D gene. This CDR3 comprises 12 residues. Germline V gene lookup returns CDR1 LGHDT and CDR2 YNNKEL (reference sequence). V lost 1 base and J lost 6, with 6 bases in between. This chain's CDR3 is CASSQVGDGYTF. The CDR3 DNA is TGTGCCAGCAGCCAAGTCGGGGATGGCTACACCTTC.

The chain links TRBV5-4 to TRBJ1-1, with 7 positions matching TRBD1. Germline assignment: CDR1 SGHNT and CDR2 YYREEE (reference sequence). The junction had 3 bases not matched to a gene; V was cut back by 1 base and J by 0 bases. CDR3 length equals 15 residues. The chain's CDR3 is CASSLYDRVNTEAFF. CDR3 nucleotides: TGTGCCAGCAGCTTGTATGACAGGGTGAACACTGAAGCTTTCTTT.

The chain has TRBV12-3 or TRBV12-4 and TRBJ2-3, with D perhaps being TRBD1 or TRBD2 (5 bases each). The CDR3 has 17 amino acids. V gave up 6 bases and J gave up 8 bases, with 27 bases separating them. CDR3: CASRPTRVAGRLGTQYF. The CDR3 nucleotides are TGTGCCAGCAGGCCAACCAGGGTGGCGGGCCGGCTGGGTACGCAGTATTTT.

The chain carries TRBV29-1 and TRBJ2-3; 8 nucleotides line up with TRBD1. Germline V CDR1 and CDR2: SQVTM, ANQGSEA. Trimming cost V 5 bases and J 4 bases; bases outside gene matches: 11. The CDR3 covers 15 residues. The CDR3, as DNA: TGCAGCGTTCTTGGACAGGGATACTATTCAGATACGCAGTATTTT. Translation: CSVLGQGYYSDTQYF.

About this clonotype: Mismatch with germline at one junction end may stem from a read error. The V and J genes are TRBV6-2 or TRBV6-3 and TRBJ2-1; D is unresolved. This CDR3 is built from 14 residues. Germline V gene sequence: CDR1 MNHEY, CDR2 SVGEGT. CDR3 DNA sequence: TGTGCCAGCAGCTACTCCAATGCAAGACGTGAGCAGTTCTTC. It specifies CASSYSNARREQFF.

The chain carries TRBV29-1 and TRBJ2-6, with D maybe TRBD2 (5 bases). Germline V gene data show CDR1 as SQVTM and CDR2 as ANQGSEA. Trimming pared 6 bases from V and 0 bases from J, leaving 15 bases between. The CDR3 length is 16 residues. The CDR3 DNA is TGCAGCGTAGCCGGGAAACGGAACTCTGGGGCCAACGTCCTGACTTTC. This codes for CSVAGKRNSGANVLTF.

In this sample, this clonotype turned up many times. The V and J genes are TRBV29-1 and TRBJ2-1; maybe TRBD2 (6 bases). V shed 4 bases and J shed 0 bases, with 7 bases lying between them. Germline-derived CDR1 and CDR2 are SQVTM and ANQGSEA. This CDR3 has 13 residues. The CDR3 sequence: CSVAGGSYNEQFF. CDR3 in DNA: TGCAGCGTTGCCGGGGGCTCCTACAATGAGCAGTTCTTC.

This clonotype was observed many times. The chain combines TRBV7-2 with TRBJ1-1; D is perhaps TRBD1 (5 bases). This CDR3 comprises 13 residues. V lost 0 bases and J 6 bases, leaving 8 bases between the germline ends. CDR1 and CDR2 (germline): SGHTA, FQGNSA. The DNA for the CDR3 is TGTGCCAGCAGCTTAGCGGGGGGGGCTGAAGCTTTCTTT. It yields the protein CASSLAGGAEAFF.

This clonotype was counted ten times or more. The genes are TRBV28 and TRBJ2-1; D uncertain. CDR1 is MDHEN and CDR2 is SYDVKM in the germline V gene. CDR3 size: 12 residues. V lost 6 bases to trimming and J lost 3 bases, with 6 bases between them. The CDR3 spells CASRPYYNEQFF. The CDR3 DNA sequence: TGTGCCAGCAGGCCCTACTACAATGAGCAGTTCTTC.

The sample holds many counts of this clonotype. In DNA, the CDR3 is TGTGCCAGCAGCCGGGCTCTGGCAGATACGCAGTATTTT. Protein: CASSRALADTQYF. The chain employs TRBV7-2 and TRBJ2-3; no clear D gene. The length of the CDR3 is 13 residues. Germline CDR1 reads SGHTA; CDR2 reads FQGNSA. Between the trimmed V and J ends, which lost 5 bases and 4 bases, there was a span of 10 bases.

This clonotype has more than one count but fewer than ten. This chain uses TRBV30 with TRBJ2-2; 13 positions match TRBD2. Germline V gene data show CDR1 as GTSNPN and CDR2 as SVGIG (reference sequence). The junction had 6 bases not matched to a gene; V was cut back by 6 bases and J by 2 bases. This CDR3 is 16 amino acids long. The CDR3 DNA sequence: TGTGCCTGCGACCGGACTAGCGGGGGTAACACCGGGGAGCTGTTTTTT. Its translation is CACDRTSGGNTGELFF.

J is TRBJ2-3 and V is TRBV5-6, with D possibly being TRBD2 (7 bases). The CDR3 has 16 amino acids. From germline, CDR1 is SGHDT and CDR2 YYEEEE. The V end was cut by 1 base, the J end by 1 base, with 13 bases between. The CDR3 sequence is CASSLNGGARTDTQYF. The CDR3 nucleotides read TGTGCCAGCAGCTTGAATGGGGGGGCGCGCACAGATACGCAGTATTTT.

This clonotype was seen repeatedly, ten times or more. The chain is built from TRBV6-5 and TRBJ1-2, with D uncertain. CDR1 MNHEY and CDR2 SVGAGI come from the germline V gene. Trimming cost V 2 bases and J 1 base, with 5 bases left between them. CDR3 length: 13 amino acids. This CDR3 reads CASSYAFNYGYTF. CDR3 bases: TGTGCCAGCAGTTACGCCTTTAACTATGGCTACACCTTC.

The chain carries TRBV20-1 and TRBJ2-7; TRBD2 agrees at 10 bases. The CDR3 contains 15 residues. Germline assignment: CDR1 DFQATT and CDR2 SNEGSKA (reference sequence). V shed 3 bases, J shed 2 bases, and the junction held 7 bases outside the gene matches. CDR3 residues: CSASDLAGDAYEQYF. The DNA of the CDR3 is TGCAGTGCTAGTGATCTAGCGGGAGACGCCTACGAGCAGTACTTC.

This clonotype has a handful of counts. The chain carries TRBV29-1 and TRBJ2-5; TRBD2 matches at 10 bases. With 6 bases clipped from V and 5 bases from J, the junction kept 9 bases outside the gene matches. The CDR3 is made up of 14 amino acids. The germline gives CDR1 SQVTM, CDR2 ANQGSEA. The CDR3 nucleotides are TGCAGCGTGACCGTGCTAGCGGGAGTGGAGACCCAGTACTTC. Amino acids: CSVTVLAGVETQYF.

This clonotype was counted a few times. The chain is built from TRBV3-1 and TRBJ1-2; D is undetermined. The CDR3 is made up of 15 amino acids. CDR1 is LGHDT and CDR2 is YNNKEL in the germline V gene (reference sequence). The V gene lost 2 bases and the J gene lost 6 bases, with 16 bases spanning the gap. CDR3 in DNA: TGTGCCAGCAGCCAACTAGGATCCTGGGTGGATGGCTACACCTTC. It translates to CASSQLGSWVDGYTF.

This clonotype was observed a few times. The chain combines TRBV6-2 or TRBV6-3 with TRBJ1-1; 7 positions match TRBD1. Looked up from germline, CDR1 is MNHEY and CDR2 is SVGEGT. The CDR3 covers 15 residues. V was pared by 2 bases and J by 4 bases, with 7 bases of the junction left unmatched. The CDR3 DNA reads TGTGCCAGCAGTTACACCATTGACAGGGCCACTGAAGCTTTCTTT. Protein sequence: CASSYTIDRATEAFF.

This clonotype was counted at least ten times. The CDR3 DNA sequence: TGCAGTGCTAAAGGGACGGAGAACACTGAAGCTTTCTTT. Translating it yields CSAKGTENTEAFF. This chain joins TRBV20-1 and TRBJ1-1; D might be TRBD1 (5 bases). Trimming took 4 bases from V and 1 from J, leaving 10 bases between them. The CDR3 runs 13 residues. Per germline, CDR1 DFQATT and CDR2 SNEGSKA (reference sequence).

The chain is built from TRBV12-3 or TRBV12-4 and TRBJ2-7; D perhaps matches TRBD1 (6 bases). This CDR3 region has 17 residues. The V gene lost 1 base and the J gene lost 1 base, with 17 bases spanning the gap. The CDR3 spells CASSLGPTGHLSYEQYF. CDR3 nucleotide sequence: TGTGCCAGCAGTTTAGGCCCCACGGGACATTTATCCTACGAGCAGTACTTC.